The 32 T cell receptor beta chains given below trace back to one sample, sequenced in a study of T cell responses to AZD1222 COVID-19 vaccine. Clones were read by immunoSEQ multiplex PCR, and TCRdb kept only the in-frame ones, dropping some. Among roughly 130,000 clones listed, more than 85% were seen once. Sequences were derived from peripheral blood, sampled on day 0 of AZD1222 vaccination. The receptors come from an adult in good health.

The chain couples TRBV7-3 to TRBJ2-7; D gene uncertain. This CDR3 is built from 14 residues. Between the trimmed V and J ends, which lost 5 bases and 1 base, there was a span of 12 bases. Germline V gene sequence: CDR1 SGHTA, CDR2 FQGTGA. This CDR3 reads CASSPDSASYEQYF. The CDR3 nucleotides are TGTGCCAGCAGCCCCGACTCAGCGTCCTACGAGCAGTACTTC.

The chain has TRBV15 and TRBJ1-4, with D possibly TRBD1 on 5 matching bases. V lost 6 bases, J lost 4 bases, and 12 bases lay in between. This CDR3 has 14 residues. The V gene's germline CDR1 is LNHNV and CDR2 YYDKDF (reference sequence). The CDR3 DNA sequence: TGTGCCACCAGGGGGGACGGGAATAATGAAAAACTGTTTTTT. Amino acid sequence: CATRGDGNNEKLFF.

This rearrangement joins TRBV7-2 to TRBJ1-2; D may be TRBD1 (6 bases). The CDR3 loop spans 15 amino acids. Germline values: CDR1 SGHTA, CDR2 FQGNSA. V was trimmed by 7 bases and J by 7 bases, leaving 22 bases between them. CDR3 amino acids: CASTPAGQGYGGYTF. The CDR3 DNA sequence: TGTGCCAGCACCCCCGCCGGGCAGGGGTACGGTGGCTACACCTTC.

The chain couples TRBV6-5 to TRBJ2-7; D may correspond to TRBD1 or TRBD2 (5 bases each). V lost 6 bases to trimming and J lost 9 bases, with 21 bases between them. Germline V gene data show CDR1 as MNHEY and CDR2 as SVGAGI. This CDR3 comprises 14 residues. CDR3 DNA: TGTGCCAGCAGCCCCCCCGGGGCTAGTTCCGTGCAGTACTTC. It encodes CASSPPGASSVQYF.

The rearrangement joins TRBV10-1 to TRBJ2-1, with D unclear. Trimming left V 0 bases short and J 0 bases short, with 9 bases between. Per germline, CDR1 WNHNN and CDR2 SYGVQD (reference sequence). The CDR3 spans 16 residues. The CDR3: CASSESPGSSYNEQFF. CDR3 DNA sequence: TGCGCCAGCAGTGAGTCCCCCGGAAGCTCCTACAATGAGCAGTTCTTC.

The V call is TRBV6-2 or TRBV6-3, the J call TRBJ2-4; 7 bases map to TRBD2. Germline trimming cut 6 bases from V and 2 bases from J; bases unmatched to any gene: 7. CDR3 length equals 15 residues. Looked up from germline, CDR1 is MNHEY and CDR2 is SVGEGT. DNA for the CDR3: TGTGCCAGCAGCCTACGGGGGACTACCAAAAACATTCAGTACTTC. The encoded protein is CASSLRGTTKNIQYF.

The chain employs TRBV7-3 and TRBJ2-6, with a weak D call TRBD1 (5 bases). This CDR3 region has 17 residues. Germline values: CDR1 SGHTA, CDR2 FQGTGA. V was trimmed by 0 bases and J by 1 base, leaving 10 bases between them. The CDR3 here is CASSLTRQPSGANVLTF. The CDR3 DNA reads TGTGCCAGCAGCTTAACGAGACAGCCTTCTGGGGCCAACGTCCTGACTTTC.

V is TRBV6-5 and J is TRBJ1-2; possible D gene TRBD1, 5 bases. The CDR3 is 13 residues long. CDR1 and CDR2 (germline): MNHEY, SVGAGI. Trimming pared 8 bases from V and 6 bases from J, leaving 16 bases between. The CDR3 bases are TGTGCCAGCTGGGGACTCCAAAGAGATGGCTACACCTTC. As protein: CASWGLQRDGYTF.

This clone was seen a few times. This chain connects TRBV9 to TRBJ2-7; unclear D gene. CDR3 size: 16 residues. V shed 4 bases and J shed 3 bases, with 20 bases lying between them. CDR1 SGDLS and CDR2 YYNGEE come from the germline V gene. CDR3 nucleotide sequence: TGTGCCAGCAGCCCTCCGGGCGGCCATGGGGTCTACGAGCAGTACTTC. Translated: CASSPPGGHGVYEQYF.

The V and J genes are TRBV4-2 and TRBJ1-1; D uncertain. Trimming pared 0 bases from V and 1 base from J, leaving 6 bases between. Germline V gene lookup returns CDR1 LGHNA and CDR2 YNFKEQ. The CDR3 is 14 amino acids. The CDR3 protein is CASSQERGNTEAFF. The CDR3 DNA sequence: TGTGCCAGCAGCCAAGAGCGGGGGAACACTGAAGCTTTCTTT.

This CDR3 is CSASNGGEKLFF. In DNA form, the CDR3 reads TGCAGTGCTAGTAACGGGGGTGAAAAACTGTTTTTT. This chain links TRBV20-1 with TRBJ1-4, with D maybe TRBD1 (5 bases). V lost 3 bases to trimming and J lost 7 bases, with 9 bases between them. The CDR3 has 12 residues. CDR1 DFQATT and CDR2 SNEGSKA come from the germline V gene (reference sequence).

The rearrangement links TRBV6-5 to TRBJ2-7; the D gene is possibly TRBD2 (5 bases). From germline, CDR1 is MNHEY and CDR2 SVGAGI. There are 15 residues in the CDR3. V lost 0 bases, J lost 2 bases, and 11 bases lay in between. The CDR3 sequence is CASSYSAVAPYEQYF. DNA of the CDR3: TGTGCCAGCAGTTACTCAGCGGTGGCCCCCTACGAGCAGTACTTC.

CDR3 amino acids: CASIPTGAQIADTQYF. The CDR3 region has the DNA TGTGCCAGCATTCCTACAGGGGCCCAAATCGCAGATACGCAGTATTTT. The V call is TRBV2, the J call TRBJ2-3; 7 bases map to TRBD1. Germline values: CDR1 SNHLY, CDR2 FYNNEI. The V and J ends lost 7 bases and 4 bases, in that order; junction bases with no gene match: 14. There are 16 residues in the CDR3.

The chain has TRBV6-5 and TRBJ1-1, with TRBD1 matching 7 bases. Losses at the gene ends were 9 bases for V and 4 bases for J; bases not matched to a gene: 11. Per the germline V gene, CDR1 is MNHEY and CDR2 is SVGAGI. The length of the CDR3 is 14 residues. CDR3 amino acids: CASGDSLRGTEAFF. The CDR3 DNA reads TGTGCCAGTGGGGACAGCTTAAGGGGCACTGAAGCTTTCTTT.

The chain carries TRBV29-1 and TRBJ2-6; D is uncertain. V was pared by 4 bases and J by 4 bases, with 5 bases between. This CDR3 is built from 12 residues. The germline V gene encodes CDR1 SQVTM and CDR2 ANQGSEA. Here the CDR3 DNA reads TGCAGCGTTGTTGCCGGGGCCAACGTCCTGACTTTC. Amino acid sequence: CSVVAGANVLTF.

The V and J genes are TRBV10-2 and TRBJ1-1; 9 bases align to TRBD1. With 7 bases clipped from V and 3 bases from J, the junction kept 3 bases outside the gene matches. Germline CDR1 and CDR2: WSHSY and SAAADI. The CDR3 consists of 13 residues. DNA for the CDR3: TGCGCCAGCATGACAGGGGGGTACACTGAAGCTTTCTTT. Its translation: CASMTGGYTEAFF.

The V and J genes are TRBV7-3 and TRBJ2-1; D gene ambiguous. The CDR3 loop spans 14 amino acids. Trimming removed 0 bases at V and 5 bases at J, with 8 bases between. Germline V gives CDR1 SGHTA, CDR2 FQGTGA. CDR3 in amino acids: CASSLTRIDNEQFF. The CDR3 nucleotides are TGTGCCAGCAGCTTAACGCGTATAGACAATGAGCAGTTCTTC.

The chain recombines TRBV11-2 with TRBJ2-5, with D possibly being TRBD2 (5 bases). The CDR3 is 12 residues long. Looked up from germline, CDR1 is SGHAT and CDR2 is FQNNGV. With 2 bases removed from V and 4 bases from J, the gap between germline ends came to 5 bases. CDR3 loop: CASSLTRETQYF. The CDR3 nucleotides are TGTGCCAGCAGCTTAACTAGAGAGACCCAGTACTTC.

V gene TRBV6-1 combines with J gene TRBJ1-1; D uncertain. The length of the CDR3 is 10 residues. The germline gives CDR1 MNHNS, CDR2 SASEGT. With 3 bases removed from V and 10 bases from J, the gap between germline ends came to 6 bases. CDR3 sequence reads: CASSEVGAFF. The CDR3 nucleotides are TGTGCCAGCAGTGAGGTCGGAGCTTTCTTT.

The chain couples TRBV20-1 to TRBJ2-7; D is unresolved. From germline, CDR1 is DFQATT and CDR2 SNEGSKA (reference sequence). Trimming removed 5 bases from V and 8 bases from J, with 13 bases in between. The CDR3 is 11 residues long. The chain's CDR3 is CSAESPAQQYF. The CDR3 DNA is TGCAGTGCTGAGTCCCCCGCGCAGCAGTACTTC.

V is TRBV21-1 and J is TRBJ1-2. TRBV21-1 is recorded as a pseudogene. The CDR3 sequence is 15 residues long. The chain's CDR3 is CASSKNNRGGYGYTF. The CDR3 bases are TGTGCCAGCAGCAAAAATAACCGCGGGGGCTATGGCTACACCTTC.

This chain uses TRBV29-1 with TRBJ2-7; 7 bases line up with TRBD1. This CDR3 is built from 13 residues. The junction had 8 bases not matched to a gene; V was cut back by 7 bases and J by 2 bases. Germline CDR1 is SQVTM and CDR2 is ANQGSEA. DNA of the CDR3: TGCAGCGCGGTGACAGGGAGCGCCTACGAGCAGTACTTC. This translates into CSAVTGSAYEQYF.

CDR3 amino acids: CASSRGTAEVHEQFF. As DNA, the CDR3 is TGCGCCAGCAGCAGGGGGACCGCCGAGGTGCATGAGCAGTTCTTC. The chain recombines TRBV5-1 with TRBJ2-1; a possible D gene is TRBD1 (6 bases). The CDR3 is made up of 15 amino acids. Germline lookup yields CDR1 SGHRS and CDR2 YFSETQ. The V gene lost 4 bases and the J gene lost 8 bases, with 19 bases spanning the gap.

This clone was counted a single time. CDR3 nucleotides: TGTGCCACGCCCTTTAGAGGTAACTATGGCTACACCTTC. Its translation is CATPFRGNYGYTF. The chain carries TRBV24-1 and TRBJ1-2, with D uncertain. The V gene lost 10 bases and the J gene lost 1 base, with 12 bases spanning the gap. CDR1 is KGHDR, CDR2 SFDVKD, per germline. The CDR3 has 13 residues.

The chain links TRBV24-1 to TRBJ2-1; D perhaps matches TRBD2 (5 bases). The CDR3 contains 16 residues. Germline-derived CDR1 and CDR2 are KGHDR and SFDVKD. V dropped 5 bases and J dropped 6 bases, with 19 bases sitting between them. CDR3 sequence reads: CATSATTDSSSNEQFF. CDR3 in DNA: TGTGCCACCAGTGCCACGACGGACTCATCAAGCAATGAGCAGTTCTTC.

V usage is TRBV7-2 and J usage is TRBJ1-2; possibly TRBD1 for D (6 bases). The V end was cut by 5 bases, the J end by 5 bases, with 12 bases between. The V gene's germline CDR1 is SGHTA and CDR2 FQGNSA. The CDR3 has 13 residues. DNA for the CDR3: TGTGCCAGCAGCCTCATCGGGACATATGGCTACACCTTC. Amino acid sequence: CASSLIGTYGYTF.

J is TRBJ2-1 and V is TRBV27; unclear D gene. The CDR3 covers 15 residues. CDR1 is MNHEY and CDR2 is SMNVEV in the germline V gene (reference sequence). V shed 2 bases and J shed 6 bases, with 14 bases lying between them. The CDR3 DNA sequence: TGTGCCAGCAGTTTACTAGGGAATAGAGGCAATGAGCAGTTCTTC. Encoded protein: CASSLLGNRGNEQFF.

The V gene is TRBV18, the J gene TRBJ1-3; D unclear. Germline loops: CDR1 KGHSH, CDR2 LQKENI. The CDR3 has 15 residues. V lost 4 bases, J lost 2 bases, and 12 bases lay in between. The CDR3 DNA reads as TGTGCCAGCTCACAAGATTTTGTACCTGGAAACACCATATATTTT. This codes for CASSQDFVPGNTIYF. Drawing the rest from reference TRBV18 and TRBJ1-3, the complete variable domain is NAGVMQNPRHLVRRRGQEARLRCSPMKGHSHVYWYRQLPEEGLKFMVYLQKENIIDESGMPKERFSAEFPKEGPSILRIQQVVRGDSAAYFCASSQDFVPGNTIYFGEGSWLTVV.

CDR3 DNA: TGCGCCAGCAGTGAGAGGGTGGACACTGAAGCTTTCTTT. It codes for CASSERVDTEAFF. The chain couples TRBV10-2 to TRBJ1-1; the D is unclear. Trimming took off 2 bases at V and 3 bases at J, with 7 bases between the two ends. The CDR3 is 13 amino acids. Germline CDR1 WSHSY, CDR2 SAAADI.

Concerning this clone itself: Within the sample, other DNA sequences also encode this same CDR3. The chain employs TRBV7-2 and TRBJ1-2, with TRBD1 identical over 7 bases. Germline V gene lookup returns CDR1 SGHTA and CDR2 FQGNSA. V lost 2 bases, J lost 2 bases, and 2 bases stayed unmatched. The CDR3 has 14 residues. CDR3 DNA: TGTGCCAGCAGCTTACAGGGGGACAACTATGGCTACACCTTC. Protein sequence: CASSLQGDNYGYTF.

V is TRBV4-2 and J is TRBJ2-1; 7 bases match TRBD2. J was trimmed by 8 bases and V by 6 bases; bases with no gene match: 19. This CDR3 spans 17 amino acids. The germline V gene encodes CDR1 LGHNA and CDR2 YNFKEQ. The CDR3, as DNA: TGTGCCAGCAGTCACCTCGGTCCGGGCGGGAGTAGCGATGAGCAGTTCTTC. Its protein is CASSHLGPGGSSDEQFF.

V gene TRBV9 combines with J gene TRBJ2-1, with 10 positions matching TRBD2. With 0 bases clipped from V and 1 base from J, the junction kept 1 base outside the gene matches. There are 16 residues in the CDR3. Germline loops: CDR1 SGDLS, CDR2 YYNGEE. The CDR3 DNA sequence: TGTGCCAGCAGCGTAGAAGCGGGAGGGTCCTACAATGAGCAGTTCTTC. Its protein is CASSVEAGGSYNEQFF.